This TCR beta chain was sequenced for a study of blood T cells in healthy people across ages. The V and J ends lost 7 bases and 1 base respectively, with 13 bases between them. Germline V CDR1 and CDR2: LNHDA, SQIVND (reference sequence). This CDR3 comprises 14 residues. For the second PCR, which ran for about 6 to 11 cycles, a sample-barcoded 5' primer and a J-beta primer mix were used. Researchers report that a template-switch adaptor with 12 random nucleotides tagged each cDNA molecule. TCRdb reprocessed the 5' RACE reads via MiXCR and lists one record per CDR3 protein. The table records more than 650,000 distinct CDR3 sequences, about a fifth of them present only once.

The source is a man between 65 and 85 years old in good health. Sequencing used blood. This chain uses TRBV19 with TRBJ1-2, with a tentative D call TRBD1 (6 bases). The CDR3 nucleotides read TGTGCCAGTAATGGCAGGGGAGGTAACTATGGCTACACCTTC. It translates to CASNGRGGNYGYTF.